What follows describes a single TCR beta chain. Which antigen it targets is not known. Per-nucleotide qualities are absent, and no much larger clonotype sits a single base away. The method behind the library was the immunoSEQ multiplex PCR assay. TCRdb stores this immuneACCESS table with in-frame sequences only. Part of the clones is absent; in the studies checked, under half of the shortfall reflects unresolved V genes, and no reason is known for the rest. The sample profile shows about 190,000 clones; approximately 92% of them were found once. Roughly 1.6% of the sample is taken by the ten largest. CDR1 is given as SNHLY and CDR2 as FYNNEI, both from the germline V gene. A distance of 11 bases separates the germline ends of V and J, which lose 6 bases and 5 bases respectively. Spanning cysteine to phenylalanine, the CDR3 consists of 13 amino acids. Only the CDR3 DNA is retained, 39 bases long and in frame from the first base.

These data originate in a study of control samples from healthy donors and cancer patients (dated by TCRdb to the early 2020s). Sequencing input: blood. The rearranged segments are TRBV2 and TRBJ1-5, with a tentative D gene TRBD1 over 5 matching bases. This TCR was sampled from a man between 18 and 29 years old in good health. The sequenced DNA: TGTGCCAGCAGCCGGGGGTCTCATCAGCCCCAGCATTTT. Translated, this is CASSRGSHQPQHF. Supplemented by the reference TRBV2 and TRBJ1-5 proteins around the CDR3, the complete variable domain is EPEVTQTPSHQVTQMGQEVILRCVPISNHLYFYWYRQILGQKVEFLVSFYNNEISEKSEIFDDQFSVERPDGSNFTLKIRSTKLEDSAMYFCASSRGSHQPQHFGDGTRLSIL.